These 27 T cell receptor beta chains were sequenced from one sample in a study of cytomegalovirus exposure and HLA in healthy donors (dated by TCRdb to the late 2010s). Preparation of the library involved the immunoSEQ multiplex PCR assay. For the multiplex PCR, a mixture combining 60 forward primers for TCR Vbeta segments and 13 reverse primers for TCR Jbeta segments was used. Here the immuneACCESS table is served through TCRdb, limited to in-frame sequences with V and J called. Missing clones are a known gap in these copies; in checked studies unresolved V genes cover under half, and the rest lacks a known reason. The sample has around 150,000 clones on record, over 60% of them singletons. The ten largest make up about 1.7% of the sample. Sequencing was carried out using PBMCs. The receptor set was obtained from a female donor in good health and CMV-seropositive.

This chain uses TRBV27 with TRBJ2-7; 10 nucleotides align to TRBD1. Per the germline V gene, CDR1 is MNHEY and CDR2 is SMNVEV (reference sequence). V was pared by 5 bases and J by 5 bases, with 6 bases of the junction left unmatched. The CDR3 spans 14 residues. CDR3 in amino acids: CASSPGTGEHEQYF. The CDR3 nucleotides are TGTGCCAGCAGTCCAGGGACAGGGGAGCACGAGCAGTACTTC.

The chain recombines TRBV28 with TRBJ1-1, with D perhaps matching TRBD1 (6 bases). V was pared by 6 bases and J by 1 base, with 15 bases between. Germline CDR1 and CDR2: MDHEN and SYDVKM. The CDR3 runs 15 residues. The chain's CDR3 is CASREGGTGNTEAFF. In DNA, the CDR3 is TGTGCCAGCAGAGAAGGGGGTACGGGGAACACTGAAGCTTTCTTT.

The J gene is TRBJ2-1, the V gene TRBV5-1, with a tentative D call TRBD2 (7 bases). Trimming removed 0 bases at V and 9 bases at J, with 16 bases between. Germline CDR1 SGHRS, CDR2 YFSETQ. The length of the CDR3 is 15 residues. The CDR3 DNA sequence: TGCGCCAGCAGCTTGGGCAGGGAGGGGGTCGGTGAGCAGTTCTTC. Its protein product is CASSLGREGVGEQFF.

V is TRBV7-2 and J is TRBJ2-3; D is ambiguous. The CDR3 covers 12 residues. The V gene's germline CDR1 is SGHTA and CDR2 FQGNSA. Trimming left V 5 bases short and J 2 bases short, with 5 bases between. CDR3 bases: TGTGCCAGCAGCACCTACACAGATACGCAGTATTTT. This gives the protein CASSTYTDTQYF.

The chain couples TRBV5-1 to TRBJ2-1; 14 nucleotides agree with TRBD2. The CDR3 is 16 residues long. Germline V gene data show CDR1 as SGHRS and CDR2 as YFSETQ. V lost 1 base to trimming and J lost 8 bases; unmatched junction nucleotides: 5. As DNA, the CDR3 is TGCGCCAGCAGCTTGCGACTAGCGGGAGGGCCACATGAGCAGTTCTTC. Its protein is CASSLRLAGGPHEQFF.

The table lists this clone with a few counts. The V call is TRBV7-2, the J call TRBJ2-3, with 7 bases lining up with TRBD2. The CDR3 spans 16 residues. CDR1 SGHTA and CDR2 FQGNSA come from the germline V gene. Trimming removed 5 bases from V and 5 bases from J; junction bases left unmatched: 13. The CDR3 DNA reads TGTGCCAGCAGCGAGGGACTATCCAAGAAGGTAGATACGCAGTATTTT. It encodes CASSEGLSKKVDTQYF.

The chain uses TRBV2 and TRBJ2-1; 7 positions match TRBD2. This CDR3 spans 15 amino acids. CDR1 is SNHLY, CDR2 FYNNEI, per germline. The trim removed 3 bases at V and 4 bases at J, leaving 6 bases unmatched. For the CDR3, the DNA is TGTGCCAGCAGTGACGGGACTACATCTTACAATGAGCAGTTCTTC. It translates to CASSDGTTSYNEQFF.

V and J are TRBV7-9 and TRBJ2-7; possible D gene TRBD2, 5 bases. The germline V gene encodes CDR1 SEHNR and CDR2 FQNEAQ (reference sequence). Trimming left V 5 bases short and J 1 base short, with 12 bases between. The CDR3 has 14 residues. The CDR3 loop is CASSGSPKSYEQYF. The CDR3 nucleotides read TGTGCCAGCAGCGGGAGCCCCAAATCCTACGAGCAGTACTTC.

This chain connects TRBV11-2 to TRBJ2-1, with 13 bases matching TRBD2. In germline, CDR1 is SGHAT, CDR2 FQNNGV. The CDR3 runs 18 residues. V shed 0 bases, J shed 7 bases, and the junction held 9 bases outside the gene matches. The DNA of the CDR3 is TGTGCCAGCAGCTTAGATCAACTAGCGGGAGGGTGGCAAAATGAGCAGTTCTTC. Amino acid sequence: CASSLDQLAGGWQNEQFF.

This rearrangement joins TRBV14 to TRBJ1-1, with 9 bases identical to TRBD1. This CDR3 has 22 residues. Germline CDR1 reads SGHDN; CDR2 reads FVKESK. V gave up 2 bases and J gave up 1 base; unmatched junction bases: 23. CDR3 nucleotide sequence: TGTGCCAGCAGCCAAATCAAGCCGGGACAGGGTACTTCTGGAAGAGGGAACACTGAAGCTTTCTTT. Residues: CASSQIKPGQGTSGRGNTEAFF.

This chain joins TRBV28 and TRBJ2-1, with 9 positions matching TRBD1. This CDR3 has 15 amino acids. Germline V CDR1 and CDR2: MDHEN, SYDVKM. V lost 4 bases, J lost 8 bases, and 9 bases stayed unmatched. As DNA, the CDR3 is TGTGCCAGCAGTTCTCGTCGGACAGGGGTCGATGAGCAGTTCTTC. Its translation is CASSSRRTGVDEQFF.

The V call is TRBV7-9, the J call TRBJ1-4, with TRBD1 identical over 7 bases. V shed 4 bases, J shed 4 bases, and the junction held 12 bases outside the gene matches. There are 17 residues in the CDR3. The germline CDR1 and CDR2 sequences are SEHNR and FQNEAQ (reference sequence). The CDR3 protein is CASSSPQIRDSNEKLFF. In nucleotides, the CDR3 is TGTGCCAGCAGCTCACCGCAAATCCGGGACAGTAATGAAAAACTGTTTTTT.

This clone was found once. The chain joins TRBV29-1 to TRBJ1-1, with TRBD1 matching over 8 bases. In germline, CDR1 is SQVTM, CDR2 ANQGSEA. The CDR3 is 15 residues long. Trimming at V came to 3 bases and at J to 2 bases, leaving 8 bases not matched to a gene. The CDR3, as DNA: TGCAGCGTTGACCGGGACAGGCCTCCCAACACTGAAGCTTTCTTT. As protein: CSVDRDRPPNTEAFF.

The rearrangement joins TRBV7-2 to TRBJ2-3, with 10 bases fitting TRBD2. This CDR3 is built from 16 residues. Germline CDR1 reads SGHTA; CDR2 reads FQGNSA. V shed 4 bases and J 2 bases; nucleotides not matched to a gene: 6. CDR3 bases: TGTGCCAGCAGCTATATTAGCGGGGGGTTCACAGATACGCAGTATTTT. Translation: CASSYISGGFTDTQYF.

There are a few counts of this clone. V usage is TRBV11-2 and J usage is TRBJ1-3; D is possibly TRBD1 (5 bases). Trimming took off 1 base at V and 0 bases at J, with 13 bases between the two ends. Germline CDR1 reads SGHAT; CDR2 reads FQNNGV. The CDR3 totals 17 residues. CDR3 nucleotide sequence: TGTGCCAGCAGCTTAGGGGTTCAGGGACTCTCTGGAAACACCATATATTTT. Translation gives CASSLGVQGLSGNTIYF.

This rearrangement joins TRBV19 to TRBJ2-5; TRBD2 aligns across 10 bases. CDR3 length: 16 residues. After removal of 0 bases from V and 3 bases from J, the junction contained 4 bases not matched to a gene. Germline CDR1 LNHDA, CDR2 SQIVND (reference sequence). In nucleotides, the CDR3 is TGTGCCAGTAGTATAGAACTAGCGGGGTCAAAAGAGACCCAGTACTTC. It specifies CASSIELAGSKETQYF.

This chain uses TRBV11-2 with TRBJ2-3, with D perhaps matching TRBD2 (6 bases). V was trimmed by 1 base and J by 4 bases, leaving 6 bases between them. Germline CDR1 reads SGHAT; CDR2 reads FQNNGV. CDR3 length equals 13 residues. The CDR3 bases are TGTGCCAGCAGCTTAGGGGGGGCAGATACGCAGTATTTT. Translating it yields CASSLGGADTQYF.

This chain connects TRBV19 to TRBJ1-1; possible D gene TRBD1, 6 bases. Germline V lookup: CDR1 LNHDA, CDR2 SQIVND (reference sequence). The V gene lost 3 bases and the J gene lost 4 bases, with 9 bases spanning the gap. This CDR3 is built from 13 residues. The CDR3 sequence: CASSILGGTEAFF. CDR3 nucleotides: TGTGCCAGTAGTATTCTAGGGGGCACTGAAGCTTTCTTT.

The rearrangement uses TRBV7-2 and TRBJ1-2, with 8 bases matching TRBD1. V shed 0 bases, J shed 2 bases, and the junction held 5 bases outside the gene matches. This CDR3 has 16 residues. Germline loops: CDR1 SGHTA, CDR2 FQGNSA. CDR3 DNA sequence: TGTGCCAGCAGCTTAGCAAGTCAGGGGGCGAACTATGGCTACACCTTC. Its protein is CASSLASQGANYGYTF.

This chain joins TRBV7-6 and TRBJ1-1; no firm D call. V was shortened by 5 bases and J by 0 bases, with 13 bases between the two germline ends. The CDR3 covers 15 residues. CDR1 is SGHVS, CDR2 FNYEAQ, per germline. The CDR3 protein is CASSPTTTMNTEAFF. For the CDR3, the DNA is TGTGCCAGCAGCCCGACGACAACCATGAACACTGAAGCTTTCTTT.

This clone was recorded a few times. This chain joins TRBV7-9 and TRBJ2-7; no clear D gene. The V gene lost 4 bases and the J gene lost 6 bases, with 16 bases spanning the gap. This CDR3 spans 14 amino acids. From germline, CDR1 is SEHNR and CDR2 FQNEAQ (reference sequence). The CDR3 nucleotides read TGTGCCAGCAGCTCCGGGTCCATAGTCACCGAGCAGTACTTC. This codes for CASSSGSIVTEQYF.

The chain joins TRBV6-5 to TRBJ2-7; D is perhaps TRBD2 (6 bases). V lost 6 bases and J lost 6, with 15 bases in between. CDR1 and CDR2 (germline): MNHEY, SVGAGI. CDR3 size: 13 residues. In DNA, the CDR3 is TGTGCCAGCAGCCGACTAGATCCGGGCGAGCAGTACTTC. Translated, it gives CASSRLDPGEQYF.

CDR3: CASRQTGGAFYEQYF. The CDR3 bases are TGTGCCAGCAGGCAGACAGGGGGCGCTTTCTACGAGCAGTACTTC. The chain has TRBV13 and TRBJ2-7; 10 nucleotides align to TRBD1. The V and J ends lost 6 bases and 3 bases, in that order; junction bases with no gene match: 8. The length of the CDR3 is 15 residues. Germline CDR1 is PRHDT and CDR2 is FYEKMQ (reference sequence).

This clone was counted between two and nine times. The CDR3, as DNA: TGCGCCAGCAGCTTGTGGGGAAGGTCAGGGGATCAGCCCCAGCATTTT. Translated, it gives CASSLWGRSGDQPQHF. The chain employs TRBV5-1 and TRBJ1-5; TRBD1 is a possible D gene (6 bases). The germline CDR1 and CDR2 sequences are SGHRS and YFSETQ. V gave up 1 base and J gave up 5 bases, with 16 bases separating them. The CDR3 spans 16 residues. The full variable domain, its missing parts supplied by reference TRBV5-1 and TRBJ1-5, is KAGVTQTPRYLIKTRGQQVTLSCSPISGHRSVSWYQQTPGQGLQFLFEYFSETQRNKGNFPGRFSGRQFSNSRSEMNVSTLELGDSALYLCASSLWGRSGDQPQHFGDGTRLSIL.

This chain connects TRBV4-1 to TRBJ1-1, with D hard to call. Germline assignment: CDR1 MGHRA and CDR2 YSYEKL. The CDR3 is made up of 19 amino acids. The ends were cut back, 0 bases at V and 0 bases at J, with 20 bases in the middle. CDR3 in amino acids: CASSQEGRHHSIMNTEAFF. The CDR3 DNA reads TGCGCCAGCAGCCAAGAGGGTAGACACCATTCCATCATGAACACTGAAGCTTTCTTT.

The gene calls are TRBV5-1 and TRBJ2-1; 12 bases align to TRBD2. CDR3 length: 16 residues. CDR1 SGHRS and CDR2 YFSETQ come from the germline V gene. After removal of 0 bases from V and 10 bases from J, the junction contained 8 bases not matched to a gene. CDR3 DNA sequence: TGCGCCAGCAGCTTGGCGAGACTAGCGGGAGTCGAGGAGCAGTTCTTC. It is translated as CASSLARLAGVEEQFF.

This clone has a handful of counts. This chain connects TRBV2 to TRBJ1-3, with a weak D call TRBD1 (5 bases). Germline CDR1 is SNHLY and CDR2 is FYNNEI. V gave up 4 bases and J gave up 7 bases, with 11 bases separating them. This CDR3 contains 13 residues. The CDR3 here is CASSGTRRNTIYF. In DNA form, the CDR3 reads TGTGCCAGCAGTGGGACACGGCGGAACACCATATATTTT.